The rows below give T cell receptor beta chains drawn from one sample of a study of spatial heterogeneity in lung cancer. MiXCR, run by TCRdb on the 5' RACE reads, gives a single entry per CDR3 protein. The sample lists some 64,000 distinct CDR3 sequences, 8.4% occurring once. The sequenced sample was PBMCs, obtained at surgery. The source of these receptors is a female donor with early-stage non-small cell lung cancer. CDR3s include the opening cysteine and the closing phenylalanine or tryptophan. A D gene is named only where the DNA matches it firmly. Clone size, where shown, is once, few, many, or a class for clones that have expanded.

>TRBD2|TRBV6-6|few|TRBJ2-1
TGTGCCAGCAGTTACACAGGGTTGCGGACTAGCGGGACCTACAATGAGCAGTTCTTC
CASSYTGLRTSGTYNEQFF
>.|TRBV6-6|many|TRBJ1-6
TGTGCCAGCAGGACAGCTAATTCACCCCTCCACTTT
CASRTANSPLHF
>.|TRBV2|many|TRBJ2-5
TGTGCCAGCATCCTAGCCGAAAGAGAGACCCAGTACTTC
CASILAERETQYF
>.|TRBV7-9|few|TRBJ1-3
TGTGCCAGCAGCTTAGAGTCGGCAGCTACTGGAAACACCATATATTTT
CASSLESAATGNTIYF
>TRBD2|TRBV11-3|.|TRBJ2-1
TGTGCCAGCAGCAGCAGACTAGCGGGGGAGAACAATGAGCAGTTCTTC
CASSSRLAGENNEQFF
>.|TRBV18|many|TRBJ1-5
TGTGCCAGCTCACCAAACGGCAATCAGCCCCAGCATTTT
CASSPNGNQPQHF
>TRBD1|TRBV7-3|few|TRBJ2-5
TGTGCCAGCAGCTTAATAGGGACAGATCAAGAGACCCAGTACTTC
CASSLIGTDQETQYF
>.|TRBV5-1|many|TRBJ2-2
TGCGCCAGCAGCCCCGATGTAGGGACCGGGGAGCTGTTTTTT
CASSPDVGTGELFF
>.|TRBV12-3/TRBV12-4|many|TRBJ1-4
TGTGCCAGCAGTTTAAACAGTGGGGAAAAACTGTTTTTT
CASSLNSGEKLFF
>TRBD2|TRBV7-6|few|TRBJ2-7
TGTGCCAGCTCCAGAGCGGGAGGAGGGACCTACGAGCAGTACTTC
CASSRAGGGTYEQYF
>.|TRBV10-2|.|TRBJ2-2
TGCGCCAGCAGTGCCCGGGCCACCGGGGAGCTGTTTTTT
CASSARATGELFF
>TRBD1|TRBV2|.|TRBJ2-1
TGTGCCAGCAGGGGGGACAGGGGAAATCACAATGAGCAGTTCTTC
CASRGDRGNHNEQFF
>.|TRBV20-1|many|TRBJ2-3
TGCAGTGCTAGACCCCCCAGTCAAGCAGAGTATTTT
CSARPPSQAEYF
>TRBD2|TRBV20-1|many|TRBJ2-1
TGCAGTGCTAGGGGTGGGAGACTAGCGGGGGCCAATGAGCAGTTCTTC
CSARGGRLAGANEQFF
>.|TRBV28|few|TRBJ2-2
TGTGCCAGCACCCGTAGCGGTTCGAACACCGGGGAGCTGTTTTTT
CASTRSGSNTGELFF
>.|TRBV5-4|.|TRBJ2-3
TGTGCCAGCAGCTTGGGCGTCAGGAGGACAGATACGCAGTATTTT
CASSLGVRRTDTQYF